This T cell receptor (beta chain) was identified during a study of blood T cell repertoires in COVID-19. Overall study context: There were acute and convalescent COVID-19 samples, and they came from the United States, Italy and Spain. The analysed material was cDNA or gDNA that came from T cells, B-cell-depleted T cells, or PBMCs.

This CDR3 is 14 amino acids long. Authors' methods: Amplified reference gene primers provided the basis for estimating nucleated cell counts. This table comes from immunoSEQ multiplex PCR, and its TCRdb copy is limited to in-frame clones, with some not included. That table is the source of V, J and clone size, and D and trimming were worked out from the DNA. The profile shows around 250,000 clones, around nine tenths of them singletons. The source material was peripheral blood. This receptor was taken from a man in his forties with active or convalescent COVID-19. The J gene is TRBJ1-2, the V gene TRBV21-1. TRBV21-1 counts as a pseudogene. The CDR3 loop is CASSTLGGAYGYTF. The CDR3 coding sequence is TGTGCCAGCAGCACCCTTGGGGGGGCCTATGGCTACACCTTC.